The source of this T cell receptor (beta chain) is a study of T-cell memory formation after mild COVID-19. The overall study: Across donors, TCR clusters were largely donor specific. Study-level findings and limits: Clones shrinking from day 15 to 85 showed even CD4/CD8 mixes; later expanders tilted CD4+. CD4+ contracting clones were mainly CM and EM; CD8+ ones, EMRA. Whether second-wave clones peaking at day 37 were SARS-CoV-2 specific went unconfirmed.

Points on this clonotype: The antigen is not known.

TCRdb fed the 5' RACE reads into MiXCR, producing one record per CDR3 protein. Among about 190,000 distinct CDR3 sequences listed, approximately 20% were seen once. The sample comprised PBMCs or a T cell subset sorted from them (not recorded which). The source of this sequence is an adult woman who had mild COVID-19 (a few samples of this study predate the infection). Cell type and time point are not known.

CDR3 loop: CASSLPPFRDRRTDTQYF. The CDR3 DNA is TGTGCCAGCAGCTTACCCCCCTTCCGGGACAGGCGCACAGATACGCAGTATTTT. The chain recombines TRBV7-8 with TRBJ2-3, with 8 bases lining up with TRBD1. V shed 2 bases and J 1 base; nucleotides not matched to a gene: 11. Germline lookup yields CDR1 SGHVS and CDR2 FQNEAQ. The CDR3 spans 18 residues.